What follows are 7 T cell receptor beta chains derived from one specimen sequenced in a study of blood T cell repertoires in COVID-19. TCRdb keeps only in-frame clones here, not all; method: immunoSEQ multiplex PCR. The sample lists 95,000 to 150,000 clones, 65% to 85% occurring once. The specimen was PBMCs or T cells enriched from blood (not recorded which). The receptors come from a woman between 25 and 40 years old who had recovered from COVID-19.

The chain carries TRBV7-2 and TRBJ1-6; D may be TRBD1 (5 bases). CDR1 is SGHTA, CDR2 FQGNSA, per germline. The CDR3 is made up of 14 amino acids. V lost 2 bases and J 10 bases, leaving 12 bases between the germline ends. Here the CDR3 reads CASSLLSGRSPLHF. CDR3 DNA: TGTGCCAGCAGCTTATTATCAGGGAGGTCACCCCTCCACTTT.

The V call is TRBV28, the J call TRBJ2-2; TRBD1 matches at 9 bases. Per the germline V gene, CDR1 is MDHEN and CDR2 is SYDVKM. V lost 6 bases, J lost 6 bases, and 5 bases stayed unmatched. CDR3 length: 14 residues. The CDR3 here is CASRGTGSPGELFF. DNA for the CDR3: TGTGCCAGCAGGGGGACAGGGAGTCCCGGGGAGCTGTTTTTT.

This sequence joins TRBV10-2 and TRBJ2-3; D uncertain. CDR1 is WSHSY, CDR2 SAAADI, per germline. V was shortened by 7 bases and J by 0 bases, with 11 bases between the two germline ends. The length of the CDR3 is 14 residues. The CDR3 reads CASTRSSSTDTQYF. The CDR3 coding sequence is TGCGCCAGCACAAGGAGCTCTAGCACAGATACGCAGTATTTT.

This chain links TRBV29-1 with TRBJ1-1; TRBD1 matches 7 bases. The length of the CDR3 is 10 residues. Germline CDR1 reads SQVTM; CDR2 reads ANQGSEA. V lost 5 bases and J lost 11; bases outside the gene matches: 5. The CDR3 nucleotides read TGCAGCGTTCGACAGGGAGTGGCTTTCTTT. The encoded protein is CSVRQGVAFF.

The chain joins TRBV18 to TRBJ2-2, with D perhaps matching TRBD1 (6 bases). The germline V gene encodes CDR1 KGHSH and CDR2 LQKENI. Trimming cost V 1 base and J 3 bases, with 12 bases left between them. The CDR3 is 16 residues long. CDR3 coding DNA: TGTGCCAGCTCACCACTCCGGACAGTTCACACCGGGGAGCTGTTTTTT. Residues: CASSPLRTVHTGELFF. Together with reference TRBV18 and TRBJ2-2, the CDR3 gives the full variable domain: NAGVMQNPRHLVRRRGQEARLRCSPMKGHSHVYWYRQLPEEGLKFMVYLQKENIIDESGMPKERFSAEFPKEGPSILRIQQVVRGDSAAYFCASSPLRTVHTGELFFGEGSRLTVL.

The J gene is TRBJ1-1, the V gene TRBV19, with D maybe TRBD1 (6 bases). The germline V and J ends were trimmed by 4 bases and 10 bases, with 19 bases remaining between them. The V gene's germline CDR1 is LNHDA and CDR2 SQIVND (reference sequence). This CDR3 has 14 residues. The CDR3 here is CASSNGRGRGRAFF. CDR3 DNA sequence: TGTGCCAGTAGTAATGGCAGGGGAAGAGGTCGAGCTTTCTTT.

V is TRBV7-9 and J is TRBJ2-2, with no clear D. The CDR3 is made up of 13 amino acids. CDR1 SEHNR and CDR2 FQNEAQ come from the germline V gene (reference sequence). V lost 3 bases to trimming and J lost 4 bases, with 6 bases between them. The CDR3 DNA reads TGTGCCAGCAGCTTTACGGGCACCGGGGAGCTGTTTTTT. As protein: CASSFTGTGELFF.